This T cell receptor (beta chain) was found in a study of blood T cell repertoires in COVID-19 (dated by TCRdb to about 2020). Study-wide context: Samples from collaborators originated in the United States, Italy and Spain and spanned both the acute and convalescent phases of COVID-19. The repertoires were made available in a free public database intended to serve as a resource for research on the immune response to SARS-CoV-2. Where HLA class I and class II types were available, the types were taken from metadata supplied by the sample provider, not from assay-based typing. The prospective study material was composed of cDNA or gDNA derived from T cells, B-cell-depleted T cells, or PBMCs. Deeply sampled blood TCRbeta repertoires from subjects exposed to, actively infected with, or recovered from COVID-19 were included in the dataset. The sample metadata nearly always contained a de-identified subject ID, COVID-19 status, age in years and sex. Samples were obtained from the ongoing ImmuneRACE study (first 160 participants) and from about 1,300 subjects provided by 6 global collaborators.

Note on this clone: The antigen it binds to is not known. The sample holds no much larger clone one base away, and base qualities are not on file.

TCRbeta CDR3 regions were amplified from genomic DNA by means of the immunoSEQ Assay, a bias-controlled multiplex PCR. The study's processing was this. The number of nucleated cells in each sample was estimated from the amplification of reference gene primers within the assay. Sequence reads were collapsed and filtered to measure the absolute abundance of every unique TCRbeta CDR3 rearrangement. For each sample, productive Simpson clonality was calculated by taking the square root of Simpson's diversity index across productive rearrangements. TCRdb re-hosts the immuneACCESS table, in-frame sequences only. Its copies lack some clones; in the studies checked, an unresolved V gene accounts for under half of them, and the cause for the rest is not known. Clonal size and the V and J genes are those of that table, whereas D and trimming came from the DNA. For this sample there are some 250,000 clones; approximately 91% appear just once. The top ten hold under 3% of the sample.

The study at large found these results: Clinical and demographic metadata were provided uncurated, with the amount varying by source and participant.

Counted from cysteine to phenylalanine, this CDR3 has 17 amino acids. Left in the record is the CDR3 DNA by itself, 51 bases read in frame from the first base. CDR1 and CDR2 were assigned from the germline V gene (reference sequence) as LNHDA and SQIVND. V gives up 5 bases and J gives up 0 bases, and the segment between their germline ends measures 17 bases. In the prospective study, participants were about 18 to 90 years old, resided in 24 geographic areas of the United States, and were enrolled through a virtual design. In the prospective study, participants were assigned to cohorts based on the clinical history participants reported in a screening survey and a study questionnaire. Mobile phlebotomists in the prospective study collected whole blood, serum and a nasopharyngeal or oropharyngeal swab from every participant. Over a roughly 2-month period, participants in the prospective study had the option of providing additional blood draws and questionnaires. Blood samples from the prospective study were shipped frozen or at room temperature prior to DNA extraction.

This sequence was found in a woman aged 40 to 55 with acute COVID-19. The chain couples TRBV19 to TRBJ1-5; no D gene can be assigned with confidence. The specimen sequenced was PBMCs or T cells enriched from blood (not recorded which). The CDR3 reads CASSPFDRGNSNQPQHF. The DNA sequence is as follows: TGTGCCAGTAGTCCCTTCGATCGGGGAAATAGCAATCAGCCCCAGCATTTT.